Below are 2 T cell receptor beta chains sequenced from a single sample in a study of control samples from healthy donors and cancer patients. Sequencing used immunoSEQ multiplex PCR; TCRdb keeps in-frame clones, though not all of them. The data hold tens of thousands of clones, with over 85% observed a single time. Sequencing was performed on blood. The receptors were gathered from a man aged 50 to 59 in good health.

This sequence joins TRBV5-4 and TRBJ1-2, with D unresolved. CDR1 SGHNT and CDR2 YYREEE come from the germline V gene (reference sequence). The CDR3 extends over 13 amino acids. Trimming left V 4 bases short and J 8 bases short, with 15 bases between. The CDR3, as DNA: TGTGCCAGCAGCCCCCTGAGCCCACAGGGCTACACCTTC. It is translated as CASSPLSPQGYTF.

The chain links TRBV5-4 to TRBJ2-7; 8 bases match TRBD2. J lost 6 bases, V lost 0 bases, and 8 bases had no gene match. The CDR3 extends over 15 amino acids. CDR1 is SGHNT, CDR2 YYREEE, per germline (reference sequence). The CDR3 here is CASSLEGLAGGEQYF. CDR3 bases: TGTGCCAGCAGCTTGGAAGGGCTAGCGGGTGGCGAGCAGTACTTC. Filled out from reference TRBV5-4 and TRBJ2-7, the complete variable domain reads ETGVTQSPTHLIKTRGQQVTLRCSSQSGHNTVSWYQQALGQGPQFIFQYYREEENGRGNFPPRFSGLQFPNYSSELNVNALELDDSALYLCASSLEGLAGGEQYFGPGTRLTVT.